This is a list of T cell receptor beta chains from one sample in a study of cytomegalovirus exposure and HLA in healthy donors. The protocol was immunoSEQ multiplex PCR, while the TCRdb copy is restricted to in-frame clones and leaves out a portion. This table has about 97,000 clones, roughly 10% appearing once. The sample comprised PBMCs. These receptors originate from a man over 45 in good health and CMV-seropositive. The CDR3 runs from the conserved cysteine through the conserved F or W. Fields, in order: CDR3 length, D gene, clone size, J gene, V gene, CDR3 protein, CDR3 DNA. D genes are given only for firm matches. Clone size is shown for a subset of rows, as once, few, many or a class of expanded clone.

>14|NA|NA|TRBJ1-4|TRBV6-1
CASSMKQANEKLFF
TGTGCCAGCAGTATGAAACAGGCGAATGAAAAACTGTTTTTT
>16|NA|NA|TRBJ1-1|TRBV4-1
CASSQGAGGSDTEAFF
TGCGCCAGCAGCCAAGGAGCTGGGGGGTCTGACACTGAAGCTTTCTTT
>16|TRBD2|few|TRBJ2-2|TRBV7-9
CASSSPRDYNTGELFF
TGTGCCAGCAGCTCCCCTAGGGACTACAACACCGGGGAGCTGTTTTTT
>14|TRBD1|NA|TRBJ1-5|TRBV27
CASSLGQSNQPQHF
TGTGCCAGCAGTTTGGGACAGAGCAATCAGCCCCAGCATTTT
>17|TRBD1|few|TRBJ1-5|TRBV27
CASSSGQADWSNQPQHF
TGTGCCAGCAGTTCCGGACAGGCCGATTGGAGCAATCAGCCCCAGCATTTT
>17|TRBD2|few|TRBJ2-7|TRBV5-1
CASSPGLAASAIYEQYF
TGCGCCAGCAGCCCAGGACTAGCGGCCTCTGCTATCTACGAGCAGTACTTC
>15|NA|NA|TRBJ1-1|TRBV28
CASRRTGTVDTEAFF
TGTGCCAGCAGGCGAACCGGGACTGTGGACACTGAAGCTTTCTTT
>16|TRBD1|few|TRBJ1-4|TRBV5-8
CASGGTGGYSNEKLFF
TGTGCCAGCGGCGGGACAGGGGGCTACTCTAATGAAAAACTGTTTTTT
>13|NA|few|TRBJ1-5|TRBV27
CASSLRGVQPQHF
TGTGCCAGCAGTTTACGGGGTGTTCAGCCCCAGCATTTT
>16|NA|NA|TRBJ2-1|TRBV11-3
CASSPGGISSYNEQFF
TGTGCCAGCAGCCCGGGCGGGATAAGCTCCTACAATGAGCAGTTCTTC
>15|NA|NA|TRBJ1-2|TRBV6-1
CASSAHSGSGGGYTF
TGTGCCAGCAGTGCCCACTCAGGGTCCGGTGGCGGCTACACCTTC
>15|NA|NA|TRBJ2-5|TRBV5-1
CASTPGGTGEETQYF
TGCGCCAGCACCCCGGGCGGGACCGGGGAAGAGACCCAGTACTTC
>14|TRBD2|few|TRBJ2-2|TRBV19
CASKQRENTGELFF
TGTGCCAGTAAGCAGCGGGAGAACACCGGGGAGCTGTTTTTT
>13|NA|NA|TRBJ1-1|TRBV18
CASSPLSDTEAFF
TGTGCCAGCTCACCATTATCGGACACTGAAGCTTTCTTT
>14|NA|NA|TRBJ2-5|TRBV5-1
CASSLASGRETQYF
TGCGCCAGCAGCTTGGCCTCGGGTCGGGAGACCCAGTACTTC
>14|NA|many|TRBJ2-7|TRBV13
CASSIDSARARQYF
TGTGCCAGCAGCATCGATAGTGCGAGGGCTCGGCAGTACTTC
>16|NA|few|TRBJ2-1|TRBV6-5
CASSWAGRPIYNEQFF
TGTGCCAGCAGTTGGGCGGGCAGGCCCATCTACAATGAGCAGTTCTTC
>13|NA|few|TRBJ2-2|TRBV28
CASSSRLSGELFF
TGTGCCAGCAGTTCGCGACTCAGCGGGGAGCTGTTTTTT
>13|NA|few|TRBJ1-5|TRBV30
CAWSRTSNQPQHF
TGTGCCTGGAGTAGGACAAGCAATCAGCCCCAGCATTTT
>11|TRBD2|few|TRBJ2-7|TRBV5-6
CASSLGGLRYF
TGTGCCAGCAGCTTGGGGGGACTAAGGTACTTC
>14|TRBD1|NA|TRBJ2-5|TRBV6-5
CASRQQGHQETQYF
TGTGCCAGCAGGCAACAGGGGCACCAAGAGACCCAGTACTTC
>14|NA|few|TRBJ2-1|TRBV7-9
CASSLGAGYNEQFF
TGTGCCAGCAGCTTAGGGGCAGGCTACAATGAGCAGTTCTTC
>15|NA|NA|TRBJ1-4|TRBV14
CASSHTGLFEEKLFF
TGTGCCAGCAGCCATACAGGATTGTTTGAAGAAAAACTGTTTTTT
>13|TRBD1|NA|TRBJ1-2|TRBV5-1
CASSSTGDSGYTF
TGCGCCAGCAGTTCGACAGGGGATAGCGGCTACACCTTC
>16|TRBD1|few|TRBJ2-1|TRBV4-3
CASSSSGTGGGNEQFF
TGCGCCAGCAGCTCTTCCGGGACAGGGGGCGGAAATGAGCAGTTCTTC
>17|NA|NA|TRBJ1-5|TRBV19
CASSTTKRGNSNQPQHF
TGTGCCAGTAGTACAACGAAACGCGGGAATAGCAATCAGCCCCAGCATTTT
>10|NA|few|TRBJ2-7|TRBV20-1
CSARDFEQYF
TGCAGTGCTAGAGATTTCGAGCAGTACTTC
>16|TRBD1|NA|TRBJ1-2|TRBV5-1
CASRPTGGGSNYGYTF
TGCGCCAGCAGACCCACAGGGGGAGGATCTAACTATGGCTACACCTTC
>17|TRBD2|NA|TRBJ2-6|TRBV19
CASSHGRGRSGANVLTF
TGTGCCAGTAGTCATGGGAGGGGACGGTCTGGGGCCAACGTCCTGACTTTC
>13|NA|NA|TRBJ2-5|TRBV11-3
CASSRDSRGTQYF
TGTGCCAGCAGTCGTGACTCCCGAGGGACCCAGTACTTC
>17|NA|few|TRBJ2-7|TRBV28
CASSFWSQGKASYEQYF
TGTGCCAGCAGTTTTTGGTCACAGGGCAAGGCCTCCTACGAGCAGTACTTC
>10|NA|NA|TRBJ2-5|TRBV30
CAWRRETQYF
TGTGCCTGGAGGAGGGAGACCCAGTACTTC
>11|NA|many|TRBJ2-7|TRBV6-5
CASMTRYEQYF
TGTGCCAGCATGACTCGGTACGAGCAGTACTTC
>15|NA|NA|TRBJ2-2|TRBV5-6
CASSLEARNTGELFF
TGTGCCAGCAGCTTGGAAGCGCGGAACACCGGGGAGCTGTTTTTT
>15|NA|NA|TRBJ1-1|TRBV13
CASSLRGNLNTEAFF
TGTGCCAGCAGCTTACGAGGGAACCTGAACACTGAAGCTTTCTTT
>16|NA|NA|TRBJ1-1|TRBV11-2
CASSDPGLNWGTEAFF
TGTGCCAGCAGCGACCCGGGACTTAACTGGGGGACTGAAGCTTTCTTT
>15|TRBD2|NA|TRBJ2-4|TRBV2
CASGGGAIAKNIQYF
TGTGCCAGCGGGGGAGGGGCGATAGCCAAAAACATTCAGTACTTC
>11|TRBD1|NA|TRBJ2-1|TRBV29-1
CSVRDSNEQFF
TGCAGCGTAAGGGACAGCAATGAGCAGTTCTTC
>15|NA|NA|TRBJ2-2|TRBV10-3
CAISESVRGTGELFF
TGTGCCATCAGTGAGTCGGTGCGGGGCACCGGGGAGCTGTTTTTT
>13|TRBD1|NA|TRBJ1-1|TRBV2
CASKTQGATEAFF
TGTGCCAGCAAAACACAGGGGGCCACTGAAGCTTTCTTT
>14|NA|NA|TRBJ1-5|TRBV28
CASTPGGINQPQHF
TGTGCCAGCACCCCCGGGGGGATCAATCAGCCCCAGCATTTT
>14|TRBD1|NA|TRBJ1-5|TRBV6-6
CASGGGTGIQPQHF
TGTGCCAGCGGAGGGGGGACAGGGATTCAGCCCCAGCATTTT
>15|NA|NA|TRBJ1-2|TRBV25-1
CASSENLVTRPGYTF
TGTGCCAGCAGTGAAAATCTAGTAACACGGCCGGGCTACACCTTC
>16|NA|NA|TRBJ2-1|TRBV4-1
CASSQEGGTSYNEQFF
TGCGCCAGCAGCCAAGAAGGAGGGACCTCCTACAATGAGCAGTTCTTC
>15|NA|NA|TRBJ2-7|TRBV6-1
CASSERTLPYYEQYF
TGTGCCAGCAGTGAAAGGACACTTCCTTACTACGAGCAGTACTTC
>13|NA|NA|TRBJ2-1|TRBV9
CASSVRVYNEQFF
TGTGCCAGCAGCGTCAGGGTGTACAATGAGCAGTTCTTC
>15|NA|few|TRBJ2-7|TRBV9
CASSVEGGTYYEQYF
TGTGCCAGCAGCGTAGAAGGCGGAACCTATTACGAGCAGTACTTC
>16|TRBD2|NA|TRBJ2-1|TRBV28
CASSSPSGGAGGEQFF
TGTGCCAGCAGCTCCCCCTCCGGTGGGGCGGGAGGTGAGCAGTTCTTC
>13|NA|NA|TRBJ2-7|TRBV5-1
CASSLVGEDEQYF
TGCGCCAGCAGCTTGGTAGGAGAGGACGAGCAGTACTTC
>16|TRBD1|few|TRBJ2-5|TRBV5-1
CASSQFLDRVQETQYF
TGCGCCAGCAGCCAATTCCTGGACAGGGTTCAAGAGACCCAGTACTTC
>15|NA|NA|TRBJ1-5|TRBV10-3
CAISVRGGIGQPQHF
TGTGCCATCAGTGTTAGGGGGGGAATCGGTCAGCCCCAGCATTTT
>13|TRBD1|few|TRBJ2-5|TRBV11-1
CASSTGQKETQYF
TGTGCCAGCAGCACGGGACAGAAAGAGACCCAGTACTTC
>16|TRBD2|NA|TRBJ2-1|TRBV19
CASSSQAGSLYNEQFF
TGTGCCAGTAGTAGCCAAGCGGGAAGCCTCTACAATGAGCAGTTCTTC